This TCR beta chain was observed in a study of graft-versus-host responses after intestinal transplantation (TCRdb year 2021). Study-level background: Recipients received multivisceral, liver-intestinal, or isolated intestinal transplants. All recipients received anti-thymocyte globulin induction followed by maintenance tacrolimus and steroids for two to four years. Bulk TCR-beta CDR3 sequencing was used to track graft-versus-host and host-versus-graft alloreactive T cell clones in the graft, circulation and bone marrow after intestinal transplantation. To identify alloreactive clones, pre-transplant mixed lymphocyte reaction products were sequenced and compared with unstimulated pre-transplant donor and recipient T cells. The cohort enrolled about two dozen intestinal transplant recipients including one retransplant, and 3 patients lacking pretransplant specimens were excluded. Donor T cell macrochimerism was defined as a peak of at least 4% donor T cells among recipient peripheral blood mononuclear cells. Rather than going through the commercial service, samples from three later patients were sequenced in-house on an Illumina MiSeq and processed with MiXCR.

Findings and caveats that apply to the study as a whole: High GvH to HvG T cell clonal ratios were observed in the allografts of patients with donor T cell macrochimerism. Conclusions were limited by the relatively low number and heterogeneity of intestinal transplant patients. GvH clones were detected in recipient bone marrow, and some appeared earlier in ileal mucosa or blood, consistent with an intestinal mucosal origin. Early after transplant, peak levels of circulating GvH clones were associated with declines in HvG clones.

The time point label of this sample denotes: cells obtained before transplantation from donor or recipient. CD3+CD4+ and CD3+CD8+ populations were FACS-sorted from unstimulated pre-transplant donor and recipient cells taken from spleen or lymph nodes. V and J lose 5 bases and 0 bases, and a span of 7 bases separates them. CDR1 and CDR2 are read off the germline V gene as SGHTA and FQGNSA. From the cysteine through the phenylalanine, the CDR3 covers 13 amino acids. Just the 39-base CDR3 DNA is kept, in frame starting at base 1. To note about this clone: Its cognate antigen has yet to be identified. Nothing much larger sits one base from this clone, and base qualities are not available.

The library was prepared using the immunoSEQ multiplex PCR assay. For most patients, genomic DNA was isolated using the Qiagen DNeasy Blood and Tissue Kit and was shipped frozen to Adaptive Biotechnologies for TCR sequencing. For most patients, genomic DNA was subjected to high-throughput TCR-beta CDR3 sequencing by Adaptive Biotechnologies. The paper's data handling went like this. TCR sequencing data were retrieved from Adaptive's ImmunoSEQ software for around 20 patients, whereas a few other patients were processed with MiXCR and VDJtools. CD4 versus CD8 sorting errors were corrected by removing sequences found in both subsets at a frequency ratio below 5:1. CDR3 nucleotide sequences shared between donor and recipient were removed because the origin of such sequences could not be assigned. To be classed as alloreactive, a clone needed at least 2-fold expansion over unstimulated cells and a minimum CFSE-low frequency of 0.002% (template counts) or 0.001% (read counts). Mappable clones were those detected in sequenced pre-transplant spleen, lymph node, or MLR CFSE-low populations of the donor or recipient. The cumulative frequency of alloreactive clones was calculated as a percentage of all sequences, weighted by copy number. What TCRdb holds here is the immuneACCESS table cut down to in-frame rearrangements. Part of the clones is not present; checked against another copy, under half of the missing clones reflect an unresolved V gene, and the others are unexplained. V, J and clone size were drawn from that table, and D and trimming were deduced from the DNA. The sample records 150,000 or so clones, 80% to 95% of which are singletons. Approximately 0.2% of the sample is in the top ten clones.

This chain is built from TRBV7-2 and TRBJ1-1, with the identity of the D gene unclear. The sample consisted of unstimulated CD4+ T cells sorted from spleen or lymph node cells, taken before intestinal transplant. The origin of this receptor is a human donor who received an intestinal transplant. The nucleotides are TGTGCCAGCAGCCCCATGGTGAACACTGAAGCTTTCTTT. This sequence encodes CASSPMVNTEAFF.